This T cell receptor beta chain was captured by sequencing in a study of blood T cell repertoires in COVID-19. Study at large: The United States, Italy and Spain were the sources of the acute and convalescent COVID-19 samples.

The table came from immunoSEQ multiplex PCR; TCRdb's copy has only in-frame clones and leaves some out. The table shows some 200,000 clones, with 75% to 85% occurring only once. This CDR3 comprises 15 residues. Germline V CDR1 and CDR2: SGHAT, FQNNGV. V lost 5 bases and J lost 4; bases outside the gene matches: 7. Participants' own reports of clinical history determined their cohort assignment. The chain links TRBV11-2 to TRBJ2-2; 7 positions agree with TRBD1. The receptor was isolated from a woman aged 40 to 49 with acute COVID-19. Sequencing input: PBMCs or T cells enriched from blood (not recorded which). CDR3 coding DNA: TGTGCCAGCAGCACCAGGGGGTTTCTCACCGGGGAGCTGTTTTTT. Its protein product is CASSTRGFLTGELFF.